This passage covers 27 T cell receptor beta chains from one sample sequenced in a study of T-cell memory formation after mild COVID-19. TCRdb recomputed calls from the 5' RACE reads with MiXCR, one row per CDR3 protein. This sample carries roughly 130,000 distinct CDR3 sequences, 5% to 6.5% of them seen once, and the ten largest clones take roughly 2.2%. The sequenced sample consisted of PBMCs or a T cell subset sorted from them (not recorded which). These receptors all come from an adult woman who had mild COVID-19 (a few samples of this study predate the infection). Cell type and time point are not known.

In this sample, this clonotype turned up many times. This rearrangement joins TRBV12-3 or TRBV12-4 to TRBJ2-5; 9 nucleotides align to TRBD1. The ends lost 3 bases at V and 5 bases at J; junction bases unmatched: 1. This CDR3 is 13 amino acids long. This chain's CDR3 is CASSLGQGETQYF. The CDR3 nucleotides read TGTGCCAGCAGTTTGGGACAGGGCGAGACCCAGTACTTC.

V is TRBV5-5 and J is TRBJ2-5; 9 bases map to TRBD2. The junction had 10 bases not matched to a gene; V was cut back by 2 bases and J by 5 bases. Germline V gene data show CDR1 as SGHKS and CDR2 as YYEKEE (reference sequence). The CDR3 contains 16 residues. CDR3 in DNA: TGTGCCAGCAGCTTTGAGTGGCGGGGGGGATCGGAGACCCAGTACTTC. Translated, it gives CASSFEWRGGSETQYF.

This clonotype was detected a few times. V usage is TRBV18 and J usage is TRBJ2-1; 7 positions agree with TRBD1. CDR3 length: 13 residues. The germline V gene has CDR1 KGHSH and CDR2 LQKENI. V was clipped by 6 bases and J by 6 bases; unmatched bases: 5. The CDR3 region has the DNA TGTGCCAGCTCCCAGGGACAGCTCAATGAGCAGTTCTTC. It translates to CASSQGQLNEQFF.

The sample holds a few counts of this clonotype. V usage is TRBV12-3 or TRBV12-4 and J usage is TRBJ2-3; 8 positions agree with TRBD2. This CDR3 is 16 amino acids long. The J segment lost 7 bases and the V segment lost 3 bases, leaving 12 bases of the junction unmatched. CDR3 in DNA: TGTGCCAGCAGTTTTTTAGCGGGAATAAGCCTTAATACGCAGTATTTT. Encoded protein: CASSFLAGISLNTQYF.

This clonotype was counted many times. The V gene is TRBV18, the J gene TRBJ2-3, with 10 bases aligning to TRBD2. Germline CDR1 reads KGHSH; CDR2 reads LQKENI. V was clipped by 1 base and J by 6 bases; unmatched bases: 4. CDR3 length equals 15 residues. CDR3 sequence: CASSPQREGPDTQYF. The CDR3 DNA reads TGTGCCAGCTCACCACAGCGGGAGGGCCCGGATACGCAGTATTTT.

This clonotype has at least ten counts. The chain employs TRBV12-3 or TRBV12-4 and TRBJ1-2; D gene uncertain. The CDR3 runs 12 residues. V dropped 2 bases and J dropped 8 bases, with 9 bases sitting between them. The chain's CDR3 is CASSLPAVGYTF. The CDR3 nucleotides read TGTGCCAGCAGTTTACCCGCCGTGGGCTACACCTTC.

In this sample, this clonotype turned up many times. The rearrangement uses TRBV4-3 and TRBJ2-7; D tentatively reads TRBD1 or TRBD2 (6 bases each). The germline gives CDR1 LGHNA, CDR2 YSLEER. The V and J ends lost 0 bases and 6 bases respectively, with 9 bases between them. There are 13 residues in the CDR3. Written as DNA, the CDR3 is TGCGCCAGCAGCCAAGAATGGGGGGCCGAGCAGTACTTC. This encodes CASSQEWGAEQYF.

This clonotype occurred a few times. The chain combines TRBV25-1 with TRBJ1-3; 7 bases match TRBD1. CDR3 length equals 14 residues. CDR1 MGHDK and CDR2 SYGVNS come from the germline V gene. V shed 6 bases, J shed 4 bases, and the junction held 6 bases outside the gene matches. CDR3 DNA sequence: TGTGCCAGCAGCGGGGGACAGTCCGGAAACACCATATATTTT. Translation gives CASSGGQSGNTIYF.

There are many counts of this clonotype. The chain couples TRBV7-8 to TRBJ2-7; D remains ambiguous. The germline CDR1 and CDR2 sequences are SGHVS and FQNEAQ. Trimming removed 4 bases from V and 0 bases from J, with 10 bases in between. The CDR3 is 14 amino acids. CDR3 DNA sequence: TGTGCCAGCAGCTACCGCAGGAACTCCTACGAGCAGTACTTC. It yields the protein CASSYRRNSYEQYF.

Many counts were recorded for this clonotype. This chain links TRBV25-1 with TRBJ2-1; D is unresolved. The germline gives CDR1 MGHDK, CDR2 SYGVNS. CDR3 length: 11 residues. V shed 4 bases and J shed 7 bases, with 5 bases lying between them. The CDR3 loop is CASSALNEQFF. The CDR3 region has the DNA TGTGCCAGCAGTGCCTTGAATGAGCAGTTCTTC.

CDR3 DNA sequence: TGTGCCAGCAGTTCGAACAGGGGTACTGAAGCTTTCTTT. Its protein product is CASSSNRGTEAFF. The chain combines TRBV12-3 or TRBV12-4 with TRBJ1-1; 7 nucleotides agree with TRBD1. After removal of 4 bases from V and 5 bases from J, the junction contained 4 bases not matched to a gene. This CDR3 is built from 13 residues.

This clonotype was counted ten times or more. The rearrangement links TRBV7-8 to TRBJ1-2; no definite D call. V dropped 0 bases and J dropped 6 bases, with 11 bases sitting between them. CDR1 is SGHVS and CDR2 is FQNEAQ in the germline V gene. The CDR3 has 14 amino acids. The DNA for the CDR3 is TGTGCCAGCAGCTTAGCTGGACTACCGAATGGCTACACCTTC. Translated, it gives CASSLAGLPNGYTF.

The V call is TRBV3-1, the J call TRBJ1-2; D may be TRBD1 (5 bases). The CDR3 loop spans 13 amino acids. The germline V and J ends were trimmed by 0 bases and 8 bases, with 10 bases remaining between them. Germline V gene data show CDR1 as LGHDT and CDR2 as YNNKEL (reference sequence). CDR3: CASSQDWGGGYTF. CDR3 DNA sequence: TGTGCCAGCAGCCAAGATTGGGGGGGAGGCTACACCTTC.

The genes are TRBV7-9 and TRBJ2-3; D remains ambiguous. Trimming stripped 6 bases from V and 0 bases from J, with 10 bases between. CDR1 is SEHNR and CDR2 is FQNEAQ in the germline V gene (reference sequence). The CDR3 spans 14 residues. The CDR3 region has the DNA TGTGCCAGCAGGCGAGAATCCAGCACAGATACGCAGTATTTT. Translation gives CASRRESSTDTQYF.

This clonotype was seen many times. V usage is TRBV12-3 or TRBV12-4 and J usage is TRBJ1-5; TRBD1 aligns across 10 bases. V was clipped by 3 bases and J by 2 bases; unmatched bases: 4. There are 16 residues in the CDR3. The CDR3 here is CASSFGGTGGNQPQHF. CDR3 DNA: TGTGCCAGCAGTTTTGGCGGGACAGGGGGCAATCAGCCCCAGCATTTT.

This clonotype was seen more than once but under ten times. This sequence joins TRBV4-1 and TRBJ2-5; 7 bases line up with TRBD2. This CDR3 has 15 residues. Germline loops: CDR1 MGHRA, CDR2 YSYEKL. V gave up 3 bases and J gave up 2 bases; unmatched junction bases: 6. In DNA form, the CDR3 reads TGCGCCAGCAGCCAGGACCCCGGGGGGCAAGAGACCCAGTACTTC. Translating gives CASSQDPGGQETQYF.

This clonotype was observed at least ten times. This chain joins TRBV7-2 and TRBJ2-7; D gene ambiguous. The CDR3 is 14 residues long. Germline lookup yields CDR1 SGHTA and CDR2 FQGNSA. V was cut by 1 base and J by 10 bases, with 17 bases left in between. This chain's CDR3 is CASSLVPLTPIQYF. DNA of the CDR3: TGTGCCAGCAGCTTAGTACCCCTGACTCCGATCCAGTACTTC.

This rearrangement joins TRBV30 to TRBJ1-1, with D possibly being TRBD1 (6 bases). Germline assignment: CDR1 GTSNPN and CDR2 SVGIG (reference sequence). V dropped 0 bases and J dropped 10 bases, with 9 bases sitting between them. CDR3 length: 11 residues. CDR3 in DNA: TGTGCCTGGAGTGTACAGGGAATAGCTTTCTTT. It yields the protein CAWSVQGIAFF.

The CDR3 DNA reads as TGCGCCAGCAGCTCGGGACAGACGAACTCCTACGAGCAGTACTTC. Translated: CASSSGQTNSYEQYF. The rearrangement uses TRBV5-1 and TRBJ2-7; the match to TRBD1 covers 7 bases. Germline V CDR1 and CDR2: SGHRS, YFSETQ. The CDR3 consists of 15 residues. With 3 bases clipped from V and 0 bases from J, the junction kept 6 bases outside the gene matches.

This clonotype was counted only a few times. The chain uses TRBV24-1 and TRBJ2-3; a weak D match, TRBD2 (5 bases). Deletions cut 4 bases from V and 1 base from J, with 14 bases between. The germline CDR1 and CDR2 sequences are KGHDR and SFDVKD. This CDR3 is built from 16 residues. The CDR3 region has the DNA TGTGCCACCAGTGACAACAAGCGGAGACGCACAGATACGCAGTATTTT. This encodes CATSDNKRRRTDTQYF.

The chain couples TRBV7-9 to TRBJ2-1, with D maybe TRBD2 (6 bases). V was shortened by 3 bases and J by 10 bases, with 10 bases between the two germline ends. The CDR3 is made up of 12 amino acids. Germline V gene data show CDR1 as SEHNR and CDR2 as FQNEAQ (reference sequence). CDR3 sequence: CASSFQAGEQFF. In nucleotides, the CDR3 is TGTGCCAGCAGCTTCCAGGCGGGGGAGCAGTTCTTC.

This clonotype was observed a few times. J is TRBJ2-1 and V is TRBV20-1; 10 bases match TRBD2. V trimming: 6 bases; J trimming: 6 bases; junction bases outside the gene matches: 11. The CDR3 runs to 15 residues. Germline CDR1 DFQATT, CDR2 SNEGSKA (reference sequence). The CDR3 bases are TGCAGTGCCGCCACCGGGACTAGCGCCTTCAATGAGCAGTTCTTC. Translating it yields CSAATGTSAFNEQFF.

The table lists this clonotype with many counts. The V call is TRBV7-9, the J call TRBJ2-7; a possible D gene is TRBD1 (6 bases). V gave up 5 bases and J gave up 3 bases, with 14 bases separating them. The CDR3 sequence is 14 residues long. Germline-derived CDR1 and CDR2 are SEHNR and FQNEAQ (reference sequence). The CDR3 reads CASSRLGTNYEQYF. CDR3 DNA: TGTGCCAGCAGCCGACTGGGGACAAACTACGAGCAGTACTTC.

A few counts support this clonotype. A much more abundant neighbour one base away suggests this may be a read error. The chain is built from TRBV5-1 and TRBJ2-5; no definite D call. The CDR3 consists of 14 residues. Germline values: CDR1 SGHRS, CDR2 YFSETQ. CDR3 protein: CASSPVGSPETPYF. The CDR3 DNA reads TGCGCCAGCAGCCCTGTCGGCAGCCCAGAGACCCCGTACTTC.

This clonotype has a handful of counts. The V gene is TRBV30, the J gene TRBJ2-2; 7 bases match TRBD1. There are 16 residues in the CDR3. V lost 0 bases to trimming and J lost 4 bases; unmatched junction nucleotides: 8. The germline gives CDR1 GTSNPN, CDR2 SVGIG (reference sequence). DNA for the CDR3: TGTGCCTGGAGTGTAGAGGGGGCCGTGGGCACCGGGGAGCTGTTTTTT. This gives the protein CAWSVEGAVGTGELFF. Filled out from reference TRBV30 and TRBJ2-2, the complete variable domain reads SQTIHQWPATLVQPVGSPLSLECTVEGTSNPNLYWYRQAAGRGLQLLFYSVGIGQISSEVPQNLSASRPQDRQFILSSKKLLLSDSGFYLCAWSVEGAVGTGELFFGEGSRLTVL.

This clonotype showed up just a few times. The chain has TRBV3-1 and TRBJ2-3; 7 bases align to TRBD1. The germline V gene encodes CDR1 LGHDT and CDR2 YNNKEL (reference sequence). V lost 5 bases, J lost 3 bases, and 5 bases stayed unmatched. This CDR3 region has 14 residues. In DNA form, the CDR3 reads TGTGCCAGCAGCTTCGCACAGGGGACAGATACGCAGTATTTT. Protein product: CASSFAQGTDTQYF.

This clonotype was counted at least ten times. The CDR3 region is CSAQRGGRTEAFF. CDR3 DNA sequence: TGCAGTGCTCAACGGGGAGGAAGGACTGAAGCTTTCTTT. The chain has TRBV20-1 and TRBJ1-1; D gene unclear. V lost 5 bases to trimming and J lost 5 bases, with 15 bases between them. From germline, CDR1 is DFQATT and CDR2 SNEGSKA (reference sequence). The CDR3 covers 13 residues.